This T cell receptor beta chain was sequenced for a study of T-cell memory formation after mild COVID-19. Study as a whole: TCR clusters largely stayed donor specific.

In this sample, this clonotype turned up many times. Its specificity is not known. TCRdb redid the calling of the 5' RACE reads with MiXCR, one entry per CDR3 protein. This repertoire shows roughly 320,000 distinct CDR3 sequences, over 25% found once; its top ten account for around an eighth. The study, taken as a whole, reports: Within pre-infection memory, some responding clones were found, suggesting cross-reactive memory joined. Mostly located in CM and EM were contracting CD4+ clones, with contracting CD8+ clones located in EMRA.

V gave up 3 bases and J gave up 1 base; unmatched junction bases: 0. This CDR3 contains 14 residues. Germline assignment: CDR1 KGHSH and CDR2 LQKENI. The sample comprised PBMCs or a T cell subset sorted from them (not recorded which). The source of this sequence is an adult woman who had mild COVID-19 (a few samples of this study predate the infection). Cell type and time point are not known. The chain carries TRBV18 and TRBJ1-1; 9 bases fit TRBD1. CDR3 loop: CASSPTGGNTEAFF. CDR3 coding DNA: TGTGCCAGCTCACCGACAGGGGGGAACACTGAAGCTTTCTTT.